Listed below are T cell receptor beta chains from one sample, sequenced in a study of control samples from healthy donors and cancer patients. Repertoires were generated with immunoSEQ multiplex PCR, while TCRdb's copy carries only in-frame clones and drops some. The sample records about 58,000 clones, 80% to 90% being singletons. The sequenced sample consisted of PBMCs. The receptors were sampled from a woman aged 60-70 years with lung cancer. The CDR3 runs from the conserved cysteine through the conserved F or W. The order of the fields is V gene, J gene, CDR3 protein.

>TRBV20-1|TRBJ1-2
CSASHYYGYTF
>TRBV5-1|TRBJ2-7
CASSHGISSGEQYF
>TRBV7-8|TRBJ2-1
CASSLVADWDGTNEQFF
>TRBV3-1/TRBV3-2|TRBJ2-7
CASSNRGPSYEQYF
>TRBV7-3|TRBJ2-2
CASSLIGTANTGELFF
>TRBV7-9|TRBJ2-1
CASSPQRNEQFF
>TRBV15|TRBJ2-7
CATSSPTAYEQYF
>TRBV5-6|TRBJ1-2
CASSWTRGEGYTF
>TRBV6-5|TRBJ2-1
CASSYSRDYNEQFF
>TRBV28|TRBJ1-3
CASSAPMYRGSGNTIYF
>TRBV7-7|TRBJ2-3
CASSLRPGASTDTQYF
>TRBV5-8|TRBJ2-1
CASSTGLAGYNEQFF
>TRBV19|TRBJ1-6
CASSWTGTNSPLHF
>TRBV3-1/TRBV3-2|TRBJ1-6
CASTPGTETNSPLHF
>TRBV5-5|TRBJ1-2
CASSPWTEGGYTF
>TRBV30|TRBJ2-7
CAWSSRVSYEQYF
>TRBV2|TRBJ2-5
CASSEATGSGAQYF
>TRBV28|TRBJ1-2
CASRKQGSNYGYTF
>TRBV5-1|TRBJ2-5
CASSSDIQETQYF
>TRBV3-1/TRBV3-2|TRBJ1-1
CASRVAEGQGGNTEAFF
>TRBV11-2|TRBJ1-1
CASSFDRGTEAFF
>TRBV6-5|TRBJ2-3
CASQGWGVRDTQYF
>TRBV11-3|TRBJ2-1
CASSLAGANEQFF
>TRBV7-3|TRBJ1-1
CASSLMKGAEAFF
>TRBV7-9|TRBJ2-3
CASSPMDTQYF
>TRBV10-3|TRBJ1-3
CAIWDPGNTIYF
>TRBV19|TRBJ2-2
CASSIFGRGRVGELFF
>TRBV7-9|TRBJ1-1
CASSPTTPGNTEAFF
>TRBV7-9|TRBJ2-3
CASNGGQLSTDTQYF
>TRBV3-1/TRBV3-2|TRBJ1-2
CASSPRDYYGYTF
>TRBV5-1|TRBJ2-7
CASSGGTSGIIYEQYF
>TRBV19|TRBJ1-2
CASSPQKGGFSGYTF
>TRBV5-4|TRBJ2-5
CASSSQTGQRETQYF
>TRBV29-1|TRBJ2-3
CSAHRDTQYF
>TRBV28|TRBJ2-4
CASTLEGDIQYF
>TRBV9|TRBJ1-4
CASSVGVQNEKLFF
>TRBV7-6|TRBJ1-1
CASSYSPGQGGTEAFF
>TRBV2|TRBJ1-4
CASGRAFGEKLFF
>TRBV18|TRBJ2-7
CASSPNLDSYEQYF
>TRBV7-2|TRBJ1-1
CASSLEDTEAFF
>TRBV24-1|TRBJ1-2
CATSDRTGGRGYTF
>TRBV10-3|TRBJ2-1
CAMKPGPLDEQFF
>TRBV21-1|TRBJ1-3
CASRVSKGGAVTSSGNTIYF
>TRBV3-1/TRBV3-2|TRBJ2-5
CAGSQGDFRGGTQYF
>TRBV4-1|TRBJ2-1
CASSRQTSAGYNEQFF
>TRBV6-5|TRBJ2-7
CASSRTSGGPYEQYF
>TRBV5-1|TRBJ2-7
CASSLALASGRPYSEQYF
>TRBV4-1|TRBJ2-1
CASSQRTSGRSNEQFF
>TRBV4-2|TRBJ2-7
CASSQNKPPATTYEQYF